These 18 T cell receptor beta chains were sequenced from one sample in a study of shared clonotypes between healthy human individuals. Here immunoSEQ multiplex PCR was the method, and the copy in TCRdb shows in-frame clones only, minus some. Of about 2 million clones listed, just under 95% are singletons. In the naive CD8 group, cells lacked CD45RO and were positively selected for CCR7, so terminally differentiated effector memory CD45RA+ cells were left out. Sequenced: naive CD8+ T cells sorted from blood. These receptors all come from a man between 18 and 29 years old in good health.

DNA of the CDR3: TGTGCCAGCAGTTGGAACCAGGGCTACGAGCAGTACTTC. Protein product: CASSWNQGYEQYF. The chain recombines TRBV6-5 with TRBJ2-7; D might be TRBD1 (5 bases). V gave up 4 bases and J gave up 3 bases, with 10 bases separating them. Germline CDR1 MNHEY, CDR2 SVGAGI. This CDR3 region has 13 residues.

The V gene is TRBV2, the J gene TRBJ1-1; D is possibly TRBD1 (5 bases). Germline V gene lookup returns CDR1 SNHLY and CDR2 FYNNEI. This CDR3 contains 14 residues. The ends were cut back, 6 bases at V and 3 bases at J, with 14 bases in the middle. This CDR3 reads CASSLGAVDTEAFF. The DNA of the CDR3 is TGTGCCAGCAGCCTAGGGGCGGTGGACACTGAAGCTTTCTTT.

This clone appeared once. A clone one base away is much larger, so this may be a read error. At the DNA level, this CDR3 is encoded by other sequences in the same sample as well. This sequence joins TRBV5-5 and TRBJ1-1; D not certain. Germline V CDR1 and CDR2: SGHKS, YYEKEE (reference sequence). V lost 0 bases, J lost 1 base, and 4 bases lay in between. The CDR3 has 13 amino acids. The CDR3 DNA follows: TGTGCCAGCAGCTTGGCGGGGAACACTGAAGCTTTCTTT. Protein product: CASSLAGNTEAFF.

The DNA of the CDR3 is TGTGCCAGCAGCGGGCTGGGCGGCGGCTACACCTTC. It yields the protein CASSGLGGGYTF. This chain joins TRBV5-6 and TRBJ1-2; D gene uncertain. V was trimmed by 4 bases and J by 8 bases, leaving 12 bases between them. Per germline, CDR1 SGHDT and CDR2 YYEEEE. CDR3 size: 12 residues.

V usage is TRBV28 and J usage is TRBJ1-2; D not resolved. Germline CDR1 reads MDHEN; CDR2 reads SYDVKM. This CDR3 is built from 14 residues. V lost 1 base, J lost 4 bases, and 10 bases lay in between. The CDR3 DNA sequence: TGTGCCAGCAGTTTATTACTCGACGGCTATGGCTACACCTTC. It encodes CASSLLLDGYGYTF.

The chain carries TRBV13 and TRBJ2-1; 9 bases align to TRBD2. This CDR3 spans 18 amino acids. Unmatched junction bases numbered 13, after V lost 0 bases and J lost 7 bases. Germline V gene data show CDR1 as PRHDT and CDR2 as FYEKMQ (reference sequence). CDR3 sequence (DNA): TGTGCCAGCAGCTTAGGTGTTAGCGGGAGCTACCCCTCTAATGAGCAGTTCTTC. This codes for CASSLGVSGSYPSNEQFF.

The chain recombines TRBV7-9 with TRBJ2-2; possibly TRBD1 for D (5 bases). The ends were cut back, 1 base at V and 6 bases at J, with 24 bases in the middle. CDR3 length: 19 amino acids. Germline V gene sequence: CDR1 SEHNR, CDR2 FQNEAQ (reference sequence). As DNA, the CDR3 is TGTGCCAGCAGCTTAGTTAGTCAGGGTTTCGGTCCCCGGGCCGGGGAGCTGTTTTTT. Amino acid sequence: CASSLVSQGFGPRAGELFF.

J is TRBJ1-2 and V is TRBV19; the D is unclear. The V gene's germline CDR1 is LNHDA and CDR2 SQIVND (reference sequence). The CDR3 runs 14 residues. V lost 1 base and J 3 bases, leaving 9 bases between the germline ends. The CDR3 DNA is TGTGCCAGTAGTATAGGAGGACCGGACTATGGCTACACCTTC. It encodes CASSIGGPDYGYTF.

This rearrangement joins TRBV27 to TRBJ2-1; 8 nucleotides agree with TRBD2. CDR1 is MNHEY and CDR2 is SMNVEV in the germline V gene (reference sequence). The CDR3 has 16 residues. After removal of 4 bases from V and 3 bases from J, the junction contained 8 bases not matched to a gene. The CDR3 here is CASSYSGTRGYNEQFF. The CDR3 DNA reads TGTGCCAGCAGTTACTCCGGGACTAGGGGCTACAATGAGCAGTTCTTC.

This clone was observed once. The CDR3 spells CSVGHTGVPSYEQYF. The CDR3 DNA follows: TGCAGCGTGGGGCATACGGGGGTACCCTCCTACGAGCAGTACTTC. V usage is TRBV29-1 and J usage is TRBJ2-7; a weak D match, TRBD2 (6 bases). The V gene's germline CDR1 is SQVTM and CDR2 ANQGSEA. The length of the CDR3 is 15 residues. Trimming removed 6 bases at V and 0 bases at J, with 18 bases between.

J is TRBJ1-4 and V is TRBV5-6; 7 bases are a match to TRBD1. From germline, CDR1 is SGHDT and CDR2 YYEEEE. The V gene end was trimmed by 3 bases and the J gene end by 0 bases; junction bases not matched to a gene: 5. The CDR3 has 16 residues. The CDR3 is CASSSLDRATNEKLFF. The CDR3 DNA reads TGTGCCAGCAGCTCCCTAGACAGGGCAACTAATGAAAAACTGTTTTTT.

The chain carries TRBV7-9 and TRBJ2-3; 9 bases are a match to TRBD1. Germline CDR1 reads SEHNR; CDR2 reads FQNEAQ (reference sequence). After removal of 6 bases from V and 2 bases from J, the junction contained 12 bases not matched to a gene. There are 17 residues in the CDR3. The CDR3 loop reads CASRTEQGAGDTDTQYF. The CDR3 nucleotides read TGTGCCAGCAGGACCGAACAGGGGGCCGGGGACACAGATACGCAGTATTTT.

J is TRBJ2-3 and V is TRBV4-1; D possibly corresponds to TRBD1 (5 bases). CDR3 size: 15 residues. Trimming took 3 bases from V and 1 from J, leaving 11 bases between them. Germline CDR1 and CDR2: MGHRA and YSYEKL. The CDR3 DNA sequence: TGCGCCAGCAGCCACAGGGATGGGGGCACAGATACGCAGTATTTT. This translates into CASSHRDGGTDTQYF.

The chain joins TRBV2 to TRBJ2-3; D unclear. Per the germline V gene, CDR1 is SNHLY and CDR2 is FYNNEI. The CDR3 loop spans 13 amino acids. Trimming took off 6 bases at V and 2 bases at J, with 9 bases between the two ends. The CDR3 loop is CASRPATTDTQYF. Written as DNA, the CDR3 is TGTGCCAGCAGACCCGCAACCACAGATACGCAGTATTTT.

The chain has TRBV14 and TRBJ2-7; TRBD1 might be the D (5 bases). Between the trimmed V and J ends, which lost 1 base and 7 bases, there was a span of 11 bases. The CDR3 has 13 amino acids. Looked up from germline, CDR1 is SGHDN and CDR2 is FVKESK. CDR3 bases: TGTGCCAGCAGCCAAGGAATTAGGGGAGAGCAGTACTTC. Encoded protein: CASSQGIRGEQYF.

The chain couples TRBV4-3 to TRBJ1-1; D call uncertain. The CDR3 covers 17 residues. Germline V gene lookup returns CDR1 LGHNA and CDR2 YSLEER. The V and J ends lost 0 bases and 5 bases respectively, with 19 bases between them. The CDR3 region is CASSQERLLLGETEAFF. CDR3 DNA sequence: TGCGCCAGCAGCCAAGAACGTCTACTCCTCGGGGAAACTGAAGCTTTCTTT.

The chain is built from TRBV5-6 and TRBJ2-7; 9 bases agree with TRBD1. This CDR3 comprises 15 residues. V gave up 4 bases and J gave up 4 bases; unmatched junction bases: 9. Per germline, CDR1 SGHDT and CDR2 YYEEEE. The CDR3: CASSTWWTGDYEQYF. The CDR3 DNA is TGTGCCAGCAGCACGTGGTGGACAGGGGATTACGAGCAGTACTTC.

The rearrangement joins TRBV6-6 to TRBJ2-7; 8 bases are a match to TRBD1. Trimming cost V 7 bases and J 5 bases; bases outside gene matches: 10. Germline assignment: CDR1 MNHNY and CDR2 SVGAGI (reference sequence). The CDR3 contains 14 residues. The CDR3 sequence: CASTETGVSNEQYF. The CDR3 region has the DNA TGTGCCAGCACCGAGACAGGGGTGTCCAACGAGCAGTACTTC.